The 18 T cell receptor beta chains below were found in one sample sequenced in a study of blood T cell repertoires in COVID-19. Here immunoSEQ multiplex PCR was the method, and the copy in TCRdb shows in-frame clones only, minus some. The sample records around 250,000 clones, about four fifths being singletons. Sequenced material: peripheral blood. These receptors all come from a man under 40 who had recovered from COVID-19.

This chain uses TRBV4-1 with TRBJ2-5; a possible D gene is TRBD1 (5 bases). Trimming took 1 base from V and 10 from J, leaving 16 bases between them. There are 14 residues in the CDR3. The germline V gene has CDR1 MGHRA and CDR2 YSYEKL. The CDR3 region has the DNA TGCGCCAGCAGCCAAGCTCGGGCCACAGGTGACCAGTACTTC. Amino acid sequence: CASSQARATGDQYF.

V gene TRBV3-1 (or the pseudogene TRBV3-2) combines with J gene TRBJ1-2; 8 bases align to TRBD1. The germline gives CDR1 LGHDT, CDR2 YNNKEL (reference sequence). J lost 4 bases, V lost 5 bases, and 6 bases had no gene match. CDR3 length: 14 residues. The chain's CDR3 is CASSSDRGFYGYTF. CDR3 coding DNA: TGTGCCAGCAGCTCCGACAGGGGTTTCTATGGCTACACCTTC.

In DNA, the CDR3 is TGTGCCAGCAGCCCCCGACCCCAGGGGGCGGACACTGAAGCTTTCTTT. The encoded protein is CASSPRPQGADTEAFF. V is TRBV9 and J is TRBJ1-1; 8 bases are shared with TRBD1. This CDR3 is built from 16 residues. J lost 3 bases, V lost 4 bases, and 11 bases had no gene match. Germline assignment: CDR1 SGDLS and CDR2 YYNGEE.

CDR3 nucleotides: TGTGCCAGCCGTGCCGGGGGTGAAGCTTTCTTT. Protein product: CASRAGGEAFF. The rearrangement uses TRBV3-1 (or the pseudogene TRBV3-2) and TRBJ1-1; weak D call: TRBD1 (5 bases). V was clipped by 8 bases and J by 7 bases, with 11 bases between them. Germline lookup yields CDR1 LGHDT and CDR2 YNNKEL (reference sequence). This CDR3 is built from 11 residues.

This CDR3 is CASSFSGQGNTEAFF. Written as DNA, the CDR3 is TGCGCCAGCAGCTTTTCGGGACAGGGGAACACTGAAGCTTTCTTT. The chain has TRBV5-1 and TRBJ1-1, with 9 bases aligning to TRBD1. Germline CDR1 reads SGHRS; CDR2 reads YFSETQ. The V and J ends lost 2 bases and 1 base, in that order; junction bases with no gene match: 3. The CDR3 extends over 15 amino acids.

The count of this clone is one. As DNA, the CDR3 is TGTGCCAGCAGTCCCAGGGCTGGATATACGCAGTATTTT. Its protein is CASSPRAGYTQYF. The chain uses TRBV6-5 and TRBJ2-3, with D perhaps matching TRBD1 (5 bases). V shed 5 bases and J shed 7 bases, with 13 bases lying between them. The CDR3 is made up of 13 amino acids. CDR1 is MNHEY and CDR2 is SVGAGI in the germline V gene.

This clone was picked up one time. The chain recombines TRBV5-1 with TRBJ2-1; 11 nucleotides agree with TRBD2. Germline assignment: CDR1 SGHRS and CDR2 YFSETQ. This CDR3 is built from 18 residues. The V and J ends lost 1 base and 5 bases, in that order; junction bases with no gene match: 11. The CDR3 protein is CASSLFGSGGANDNEQFF. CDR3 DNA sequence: TGCGCCAGCAGCTTGTTTGGTAGCGGGGGGGCGAATGACAATGAGCAGTTCTTC.

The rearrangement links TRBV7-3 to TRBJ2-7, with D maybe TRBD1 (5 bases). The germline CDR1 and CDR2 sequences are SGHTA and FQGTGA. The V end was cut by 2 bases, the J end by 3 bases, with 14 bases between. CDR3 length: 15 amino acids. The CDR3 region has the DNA TGTGCCAGCAGCTTAGGGGCAGGGATCGGCTACGAGCAGTACTTC. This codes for CASSLGAGIGYEQYF.

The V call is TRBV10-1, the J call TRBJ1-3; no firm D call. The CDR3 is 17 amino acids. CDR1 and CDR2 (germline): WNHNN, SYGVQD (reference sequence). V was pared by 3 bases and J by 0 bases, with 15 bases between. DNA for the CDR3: TGCGCCAGCAGTGATGCCCGTAGCGGACTCTCTGGAAACACCATATATTTT. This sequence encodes CASSDARSGLSGNTIYF.

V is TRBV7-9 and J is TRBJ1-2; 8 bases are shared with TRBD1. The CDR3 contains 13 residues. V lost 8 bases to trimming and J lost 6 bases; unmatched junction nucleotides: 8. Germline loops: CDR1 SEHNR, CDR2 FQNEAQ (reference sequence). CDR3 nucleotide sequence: TGTGCCAGCCGGACGGACAGGGCTGATGGCTACACCTTC. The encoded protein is CASRTDRADGYTF.

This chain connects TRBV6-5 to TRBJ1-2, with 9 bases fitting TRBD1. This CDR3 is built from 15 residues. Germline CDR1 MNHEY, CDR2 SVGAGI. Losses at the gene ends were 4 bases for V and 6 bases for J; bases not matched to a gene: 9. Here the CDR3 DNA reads TGTGCCAGCAGTTCCAGGGACAGGGCGTCGGATGGCTACACCTTC. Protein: CASSSRDRASDGYTF.

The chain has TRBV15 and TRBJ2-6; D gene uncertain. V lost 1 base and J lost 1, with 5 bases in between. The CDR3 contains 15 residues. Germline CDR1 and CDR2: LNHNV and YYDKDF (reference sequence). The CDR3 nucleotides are TGTGCCACCAGCAGAGTCATTTCTGGGGCCAACGTCCTGACTTTC. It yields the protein CATSRVISGANVLTF.

This chain's CDR3 is CASSYYIAGDTQYF. The CDR3 bases are TGTGCCAGCAGTTACTATATAGCGGGGGATACGCAGTATTTT. This rearrangement joins TRBV6-5 to TRBJ2-3; 8 nucleotides match TRBD2. The ends lost 1 base at V and 6 bases at J; junction bases unmatched: 3. Germline values: CDR1 MNHEY, CDR2 SVGAGI. CDR3 size: 14 residues.

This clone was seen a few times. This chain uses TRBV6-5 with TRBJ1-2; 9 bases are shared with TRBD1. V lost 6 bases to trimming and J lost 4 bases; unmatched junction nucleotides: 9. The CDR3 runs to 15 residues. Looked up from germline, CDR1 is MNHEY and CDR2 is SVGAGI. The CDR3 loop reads CASRAGTGGVYGYTF. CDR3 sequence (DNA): TGTGCCAGCAGGGCCGGCACAGGGGGCGTCTATGGCTACACCTTC.

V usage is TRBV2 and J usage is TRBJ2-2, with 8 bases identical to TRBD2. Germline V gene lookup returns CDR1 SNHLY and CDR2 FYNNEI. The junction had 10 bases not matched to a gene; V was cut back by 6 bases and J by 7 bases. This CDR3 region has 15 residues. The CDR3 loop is CASRPGTRVHGELFF. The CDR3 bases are TGTGCCAGCAGACCCGGGACTAGGGTTCACGGGGAGCTGTTTTTT.

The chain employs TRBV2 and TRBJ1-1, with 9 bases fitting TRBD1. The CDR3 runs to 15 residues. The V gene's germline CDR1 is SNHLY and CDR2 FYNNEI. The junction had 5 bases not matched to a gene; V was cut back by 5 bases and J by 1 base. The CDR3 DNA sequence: TGTGCCAGCAGTTCGACAGGGGGGGCGAACACTGAAGCTTTCTTT. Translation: CASSSTGGANTEAFF.

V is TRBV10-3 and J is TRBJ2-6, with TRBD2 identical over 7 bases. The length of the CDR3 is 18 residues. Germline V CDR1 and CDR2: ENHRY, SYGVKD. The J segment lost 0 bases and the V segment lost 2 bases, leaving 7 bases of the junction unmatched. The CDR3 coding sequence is TGTGCCATCAGTGAGCGGGAGGCGAAAGTCTCTGGGGCCAACGTCCTGACTTTC. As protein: CAISEREAKVSGANVLTF.

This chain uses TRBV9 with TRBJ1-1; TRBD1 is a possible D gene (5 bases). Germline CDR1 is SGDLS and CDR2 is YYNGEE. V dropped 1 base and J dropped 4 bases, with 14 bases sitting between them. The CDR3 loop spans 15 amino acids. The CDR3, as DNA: TGTGCCAGCAGCGTACGGGCAGGGATGGGCACTGAAGCTTTCTTT. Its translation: CASSVRAGMGTEAFF.